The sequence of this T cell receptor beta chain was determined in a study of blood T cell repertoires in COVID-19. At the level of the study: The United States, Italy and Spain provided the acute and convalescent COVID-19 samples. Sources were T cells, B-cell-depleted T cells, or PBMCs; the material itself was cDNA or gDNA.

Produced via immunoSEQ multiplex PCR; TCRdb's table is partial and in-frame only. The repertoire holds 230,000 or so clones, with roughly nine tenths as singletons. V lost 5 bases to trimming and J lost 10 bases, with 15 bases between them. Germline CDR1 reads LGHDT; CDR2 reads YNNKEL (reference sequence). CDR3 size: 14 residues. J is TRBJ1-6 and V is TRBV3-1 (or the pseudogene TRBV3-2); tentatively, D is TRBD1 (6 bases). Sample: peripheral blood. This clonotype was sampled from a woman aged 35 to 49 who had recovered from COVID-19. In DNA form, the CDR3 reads TGTGCCAGCAGCTCCCGGGACACTCAATCACCCCTCCACTTT. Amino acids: CASSSRDTQSPLHF.